Shown below are 29 T cell receptor beta chains from a single sample sequenced in a study of blood T cell repertoires in COVID-19. TCRdb's table, derived via immunoSEQ multiplex PCR, lists solely in-frame clones and lacks some. Of tens of thousands of clones in the sample, about 84% were seen once. Sequenced sample: peripheral blood. Source of these receptors: a woman aged 55 to 70 with acute or convalescent COVID-19.

This clone came up a few times. The V gene is TRBV14, the J gene TRBJ2-3; TRBD2 matches at 7 bases. Germline V gene lookup returns CDR1 SGHDN and CDR2 FVKESK. V dropped 4 bases and J dropped 2; count of bases not matched to a gene: 6. This CDR3 is 15 amino acids long. In nucleotides, the CDR3 is TGTGCCAGCAGCCTATCAGCGGGATCCACAGATACGCAGTATTTT. Translated, it gives CASSLSAGSTDTQYF.

This clone was recorded only once. The chain recombines TRBV9 with TRBJ2-2, with a weak D call TRBD1 (5 bases). CDR3 length: 16 residues. Deletions cut 0 bases from V and 7 bases from J, with 16 bases between. The germline CDR1 and CDR2 sequences are SGDLS and YYNGEE. The CDR3 spells CASSVGGRVGSGELFF. CDR3 in DNA: TGTGCCAGCAGCGTAGGAGGCAGGGTTGGTAGCGGGGAGCTGTTTTTT.

The V gene is TRBV4-2, the J gene TRBJ1-2, with a possible D match to TRBD1 (5 bases). This CDR3 comprises 14 residues. Germline V gives CDR1 LGHNA, CDR2 YNFKEQ. Trimming left V 4 bases short and J 1 base short, with 10 bases between. The CDR3 reads CASSPGGVNYGYTF. In nucleotides, the CDR3 is TGTGCCAGCAGCCCAGGAGGGGTTAACTATGGCTACACCTTC.

This chain joins TRBV9 and TRBJ2-3, with 8 positions matching TRBD2. The CDR3 sequence is 16 residues long. Germline V CDR1 and CDR2: SGDLS, YYNGEE. The V segment lost 4 bases and the J segment 3 bases; nucleotides outside the gene matches: 10. CDR3 sequence (DNA): TGTGCCAGCAGCCCCTTCGCGGGAGGAGAAACAGATACGCAGTATTTT. It codes for CASSPFAGGETDTQYF.

The chain recombines TRBV6-5 with TRBJ1-6; 8 bases are a match to TRBD1. The CDR3 extends over 13 amino acids. CDR1 and CDR2 from the germline V gene are MNHEY and SVGAGI. The ends lost 6 bases at V and 9 bases at J; junction bases unmatched: 4. CDR3 sequence reads: CASRTGVASPLHF. The CDR3 DNA is TGTGCCAGCAGGACAGGGGTCGCTTCACCCCTCCACTTT.

This clone was seen only a few times. This chain joins TRBV5-1 and TRBJ1-1; maybe TRBD1 (6 bases). The CDR3 extends over 12 amino acids. V lost 4 bases to trimming and J lost 9 bases, with 13 bases between them. Germline V gene sequence: CDR1 SGHRS, CDR2 YFSETQ. CDR3 residues: CASSTGTPKAFF. CDR3 in DNA: TGCGCCAGCAGCACCGGGACACCCAAAGCTTTCTTT.

The V call is TRBV9, the J call TRBJ2-7, with 13 positions matching TRBD2. Germline V gives CDR1 SGDLS, CDR2 YYNGEE. Losses at the gene ends were 3 bases for V and 5 bases for J; bases not matched to a gene: 8. CDR3 size: 16 residues. This CDR3 reads CASSATSGRAVNEQYF. CDR3 coding DNA: TGTGCCAGCAGCGCCACTAGCGGGAGGGCCGTCAACGAGCAGTACTTC.

This chain connects TRBV2 to TRBJ2-7; a possible D gene is TRBD1 (5 bases). Germline CDR1 and CDR2: SNHLY and FYNNEI. The CDR3 is 14 residues long. Trimming left V 6 bases short and J 4 bases short, with 16 bases between. The CDR3 here is CASRVGQGIYEQYF. The CDR3 nucleotides read TGTGCCAGCAGGGTGGGGCAGGGAATTTACGAGCAGTACTTC.

The rearrangement links TRBV3-1 (or the pseudogene TRBV3-2) to TRBJ1-1, with TRBD1 as a possible D gene (5 bases). CDR1 and CDR2 from the germline V gene are LGHDT and YNNKEL (reference sequence). V was clipped by 6 bases and J by 0 bases, with 8 bases between them. The CDR3 totals 13 residues. As DNA, the CDR3 is TGTGCCAGCAGACAACAGGTGAACACTGAAGCTTTCTTT. Translating gives CASRQQVNTEAFF.

The chain combines TRBV27 with TRBJ2-1; the match to TRBD2 covers 7 bases. Germline assignment: CDR1 MNHEY and CDR2 SMNVEV (reference sequence). This CDR3 has 14 amino acids. J gave up 8 bases and V 7 bases, and 11 bases lay outside the gene matches. Written as DNA, the CDR3 is TGTGCCAGCACGGCTCGCGGGAGTATCTATGAGCAGTTCTTC. This sequence encodes CASTARGSIYEQFF.

V gene TRBV11-2 combines with J gene TRBJ2-3; 9 nucleotides line up with TRBD1. J gave up 1 base and V 0 bases, and 11 bases lay outside the gene matches. Germline-derived CDR1 and CDR2 are SGHAT and FQNNGV. The CDR3 sequence is 19 residues long. CDR3 nucleotides: TGTGCCAGCAGCTTAGAGGGTTGGTTACAGGGGGCTGGCACAGATACGCAGTATTTT. As protein: CASSLEGWLQGAGTDTQYF.

The J gene is TRBJ2-7, the V gene TRBV28; possibly TRBD2 for D (5 bases). The V gene's germline CDR1 is MDHEN and CDR2 SYDVKM. V was clipped by 5 bases and J by 0 bases, with 8 bases between them. CDR3 length equals 13 residues. CDR3 in amino acids: CASSDGGSYEQYF. For the CDR3, the DNA is TGTGCCAGCAGTGATGGAGGCTCCTACGAGCAGTACTTC.

This clone has a handful of counts. The rearrangement joins TRBV12-5 to TRBJ2-3, with D perhaps matching TRBD1 (9 bases). The CDR3 is 19 amino acids. Trimming removed 8 bases from V and 8 bases from J, with 35 bases in between. Germline V gene data show CDR1 as LGHNT and CDR2 as FRNRAP. CDR3: CASSGGQGVSGSQSVTQYF. CDR3 nucleotide sequence: TGTGCTAGTAGCGGGGGACAGGGAGTAAGCGGGAGTCAGTCGGTTACGCAGTATTTT.

The DNA of the CDR3 is TGTGCCAGCAGCTTACCGACGGAGGCCACTGAAGCTTTCTTT. Translating gives CASSLPTEATEAFF. The chain links TRBV5-6 to TRBJ1-1; D not resolved. The CDR3 length is 14 residues. Germline CDR1 reads SGHDT; CDR2 reads YYEEEE. The ends were cut back, 2 bases at V and 4 bases at J, with 12 bases in the middle. Filled out from reference TRBV5-6 and TRBJ1-1, the complete variable domain reads DAGVTQSPTHLIKTRGQQVTLRCSPKSGHDTVSWYQQALGQGPQFIFQYYEEEERQRGNFPDRFSGHQFPNYSSELNVNALLLGDSALYLCASSLPTEATEAFFGQGTRLTVV.

This clone occurred a few times. The chain couples TRBV6-5 to TRBJ1-6; a weak D match, TRBD1 (6 bases). There are 15 residues in the CDR3. V lost 2 bases, J lost 9 bases, and 14 bases lay in between. Per the germline V gene, CDR1 is MNHEY and CDR2 is SVGAGI. The CDR3 protein is CASSYGAGEGSPLHF. The CDR3 DNA follows: TGTGCCAGCAGTTACGGCGCAGGGGAGGGTTCACCCCTCCACTTT.

The rearrangement joins TRBV5-1 to TRBJ2-2; TRBD2 matches 12 bases. Germline trimming cut 3 bases from V and 3 bases from J; bases unmatched to any gene: 6. CDR1 SGHRS and CDR2 YFSETQ come from the germline V gene. CDR3 length: 17 residues. In DNA, the CDR3 is TGCGCCAGCAGCTCCGATCTAGCGGGGGGGTACACCGGGGAGCTGTTTTTT. This gives the protein CASSSDLAGGYTGELFF.

V usage is TRBV12-3 or TRBV12-4 and J usage is TRBJ1-2, with 8 bases aligning to TRBD1. The CDR3 loop spans 13 amino acids. The V and J ends lost 7 bases and 3 bases, in that order; junction bases with no gene match: 4. The CDR3 DNA sequence: TGTGCCAGCAATCCGGACAGGGACTATGGCTACACCTTC. This codes for CASNPDRDYGYTF.

The chain recombines TRBV9 with TRBJ1-1, with 8 bases lining up with TRBD1. The CDR3 loop spans 13 amino acids. Unmatched junction bases numbered 1, after V lost 5 bases and J lost 1 base. The germline V gene encodes CDR1 SGDLS and CDR2 YYNGEE. The DNA of the CDR3 is TGTGCCAGCAGTCAGGGGGCGAACACTGAAGCTTTCTTT. Amino acid sequence: CASSQGANTEAFF. The complete variable domain, with remaining parts taken from reference TRBV9 and TRBJ1-1, reads DSGVTQTPKHLITATGQRVTLRCSPRSGDLSVYWYQQSLDQGLQFLIQYYNGEERAKGNILERFSAQQFPDLHSELNLSSLELGDSALYFCASSQGANTEAFFGQGTRLTVV.

The chain combines TRBV7-9 with TRBJ2-2, with 7 bases that match TRBD1. After removal of 6 bases from V and 3 bases from J, the junction contained 7 bases not matched to a gene. CDR1 and CDR2 (germline): SEHNR, FQNEAQ (reference sequence). This CDR3 region has 15 residues. The CDR3: CASSPGQRDTGELFF. DNA for the CDR3: TGTGCCAGCAGTCCGGGACAGCGAGACACCGGGGAGCTGTTTTTT.

V and J are TRBV29-1 and TRBJ1-2; TRBD1 matches 8 bases. The CDR3 has 11 amino acids. J gave up 7 bases and V 6 bases, and 4 bases lay outside the gene matches. CDR1 is SQVTM, CDR2 ANQGSEA, per germline. CDR3 sequence: CSVGTGGGYTF. DNA of the CDR3: TGCAGCGTGGGGACAGGTGGTGGCTACACCTTC.

The chain has TRBV6-6 and TRBJ1-2; TRBD1 is a possible D gene (5 bases). This CDR3 is built from 12 residues. Germline-derived CDR1 and CDR2 are MNHNY and SVGAGI (reference sequence). Between the trimmed V and J ends, which lost 4 bases and 8 bases, there was a span of 11 bases. Here the CDR3 reads CASSLKGEGYTF. The DNA for the CDR3 is TGTGCCAGCAGTTTGAAAGGGGAAGGCTACACCTTC.

This clone was seen once. This sequence joins TRBV19 and TRBJ2-2, with D possibly being TRBD1 (5 bases). Deletions cut 5 bases from V and 0 bases from J, with 13 bases between. This CDR3 has 16 amino acids. CDR1 LNHDA and CDR2 SQIVND come from the germline V gene (reference sequence). CDR3 in DNA: TGTGCCAGTAGTCCCAGGGTTCCCGCGAACACCGGGGAGCTGTTTTTT. It translates to CASSPRVPANTGELFF.

The chain has TRBV6-4 and TRBJ2-1; TRBD2 aligns across 15 bases. This CDR3 region has 15 residues. Per germline, CDR1 MRHNA and CDR2 SNTAGT. With V trimmed by 6 bases and J by 9 bases, 6 bases remained unmatched. The DNA of the CDR3 is TGTGCCAGCAGCCGGACTAGCGGGAGGGTCGGTGAGCAGTTCTTC. This sequence encodes CASSRTSGRVGEQFF.

The chain couples TRBV11-2 to TRBJ2-3; D might be TRBD2 (6 bases). The germline gives CDR1 SGHAT, CDR2 FQNNGV. Deletions cut 1 base from V and 3 bases from J, with 11 bases between. This CDR3 is built from 15 residues. This CDR3 is CASSLGASATDTQYF. CDR3 DNA: TGTGCCAGCAGCTTAGGGGCTAGCGCAACAGATACGCAGTATTTT.

The V and J genes are TRBV12-3 or TRBV12-4 and TRBJ1-1; D call uncertain. Trimming pared 1 base from V and 0 bases from J, leaving 3 bases between. CDR3 length: 13 residues. The CDR3 nucleotides are TGTGCCAGCAGTTTAGTTATGAACACTGAAGCTTTCTTT. Residues: CASSLVMNTEAFF.

The chain carries TRBV14 and TRBJ2-5; 12 bases fit TRBD2. Germline values: CDR1 SGHDN, CDR2 FVKESK. The CDR3 has 17 amino acids. After removal of 4 bases from V and 0 bases from J, the junction contained 6 bases not matched to a gene. The CDR3 DNA reads as TGTGCCAGCAGCCCCTGGACTAGCGGGGACTACCAAGAGACCCAGTACTTC. Amino acid sequence: CASSPWTSGDYQETQYF.

The chain carries TRBV14 and TRBJ2-2; perhaps TRBD2 as D (6 bases). Germline CDR1 is SGHDN and CDR2 is FVKESK. V was trimmed by 3 bases and J by 2 bases, leaving 7 bases between them. The CDR3 sequence is 14 residues long. CDR3 DNA: TGTGCCAGCAGCCATACTAGCAACACCGGGGAGCTGTTTTTT. Translation gives CASSHTSNTGELFF.

The genes are TRBV7-9 and TRBJ2-1; D is unclear. This CDR3 contains 16 residues. V dropped 1 base and J dropped 0 bases, with 10 bases sitting between them. Looked up from germline, CDR1 is SEHNR and CDR2 is FQNEAQ (reference sequence). CDR3 in amino acids: CASSLGGGGSYNEQFF. The CDR3 DNA reads TGTGCCAGCAGCTTAGGAGGCGGCGGCTCCTACAATGAGCAGTTCTTC.

This clone was recorded only once. The V and J genes are TRBV6-5 and TRBJ1-4; the match to TRBD1 covers 10 bases. Germline lookup yields CDR1 MNHEY and CDR2 SVGAGI. The CDR3 is 14 amino acids. J lost 6 bases, V lost 7 bases, and 5 bases had no gene match. The CDR3 DNA is TGTGCCAGCAATCCGGGACAGGGGTATGAAAAACTGTTTTTT. Its translation is CASNPGQGYEKLFF.